Presented here are 18 T cell receptor beta chains from one specimen sequenced in a study of blood T cell repertoires in COVID-19. Method: immunoSEQ multiplex PCR; TCRdb's copy keeps in-frame clones and lacks some. Of under 200,000 clones in the sample, around 80% were seen once. Sequenced: peripheral blood. The receptors shown here come from a man younger than 45 with active or convalescent COVID-19.

The J gene is TRBJ1-2, the V gene TRBV11-3, with D hard to call. Deletions cut 5 bases from V and 4 bases from J, with 8 bases between. This CDR3 is 12 amino acids long. The germline V gene encodes CDR1 SGHNT and CDR2 YENEEA. The chain's CDR3 is CASSLNGYGYTF. The CDR3 DNA sequence: TGTGCCAGCAGCCTTAACGGCTATGGCTACACCTTC.

The chain combines TRBV7-2 with TRBJ2-7; 8 bases agree with TRBD1. Per germline, CDR1 SGHTA and CDR2 FQGNSA. The CDR3 consists of 14 residues. The trim removed 5 bases at V and 2 bases at J, leaving 5 bases unmatched. The CDR3 DNA follows: TGTGCCAGCAGCCAAAGGGACAGGACCTACGAGCAGTACTTC. This gives the protein CASSQRDRTYEQYF. Full variable domain (missing parts from reference TRBV7-2 and TRBJ2-7): GAGVSQSPSNKVTEKGKDVELRCDPISGHTALYWYRQSLGQGLEFLIYFQGNSAPDKSGLPSDRFSAERTGGSVSTLTIQRTQQEDSAVYLCASSQRDRTYEQYFGPGTRLTVT.

Regarding this clone: Other DNA sequences of this sample code for an identical CDR3. This rearrangement joins TRBV5-6 to TRBJ2-7, with 9 nucleotides matching TRBD1. After removal of 4 bases from V and 2 bases from J, the junction contained 4 bases not matched to a gene. The length of the CDR3 is 14 residues. Germline V CDR1 and CDR2: SGHDT, YYEEEE. CDR3 DNA sequence: TGTGCCAGCAGCCCCGGGACAGGGACCTACGAGCAGTACGTC. Residues: CASSPGTGTYEQYV.

The chain couples TRBV30 to TRBJ1-1; D gene uncertain. V lost 0 bases, J lost 3 bases, and 11 bases lay in between. The germline gives CDR1 GTSNPN, CDR2 SVGIG (reference sequence). The CDR3 totals 14 residues. The CDR3 loop is CAWSVGRSYTEAFF. The DNA for the CDR3 is TGTGCCTGGAGTGTTGGCCGATCCTACACTGAAGCTTTCTTT. Supplemented by reference TRBV30 and TRBJ1-1, the full variable domain reads SQTIHQWPATLVQPVGSPLSLECTVEGTSNPNLYWYRQAAGRGLQLLFYSVGIGQISSEVPQNLSASRPQDRQFILSSKKLLLSDSGFYLCAWSVGRSYTEAFFGQGTRLTVV.

The V gene is TRBV30, the J gene TRBJ1-6; 7 bases align to TRBD1. CDR1 GTSNPN and CDR2 SVGIG come from the germline V gene (reference sequence). With V trimmed by 2 bases and J by 6 bases, 4 bases remained unmatched. The CDR3 has 14 residues. CDR3 sequence reads: CAWSNTGVNSPLHF. CDR3 coding DNA: TGTGCCTGGAGTAATACAGGGGTTAATTCACCCCTCCACTTT.

V is TRBV10-2 and J is TRBJ2-7, with 7 positions matching TRBD1. V shed 8 bases and J 2 bases; nucleotides not matched to a gene: 9. CDR1 is WSHSY and CDR2 is SAAADI in the germline V gene. The CDR3 is 14 amino acids. The CDR3 DNA reads TGCGCCAGCGGCCGTGACAGGGAGACCTACGAGCAGTACTTC. Translating gives CASGRDRETYEQYF.

The chain links TRBV3-1 (or the pseudogene TRBV3-2) to TRBJ1-2, with 12 bases matching TRBD1. The CDR3 has 16 residues. With V trimmed by 0 bases and J by 3 bases, 2 bases remained unmatched. Germline assignment: CDR1 LGHDT and CDR2 YNNKEL (reference sequence). CDR3 protein: CASSQDWDRGHYGYTF. The CDR3 DNA reads as TGTGCCAGCAGCCAAGATTGGGACAGGGGGCACTATGGCTACACCTTC.

The rearrangement joins TRBV6-5 to TRBJ1-2; no clear D gene. V shed 2 bases and J shed 8 bases, with 12 bases lying between them. CDR1 and CDR2 from the germline V gene are MNHEY and SVGAGI. This CDR3 is built from 13 residues. The CDR3, as DNA: TGTGCCAGCAGTTACGGCGGGGTACGGGGCTACACCTTC. It encodes CASSYGGVRGYTF.

J is TRBJ2-7 and V is TRBV3-1 (or the pseudogene TRBV3-2), with D tentatively TRBD1 (6 bases). The CDR3 loop spans 16 amino acids. Germline V gene data show CDR1 as LGHDT and CDR2 as YNNKEL (reference sequence). Trimming cost V 5 bases and J 0 bases, with 17 bases left between them. The CDR3: CASSSPGHLFSYEQYF. CDR3 DNA sequence: TGTGCCAGCAGCTCACCGGGACACCTATTCTCCTACGAGCAGTACTTC.

This chain joins TRBV30 and TRBJ1-5, with 7 positions matching TRBD1. Unmatched junction bases numbered 17, after V lost 8 bases and J lost 4 bases. The CDR3 totals 16 residues. Germline assignment: CDR1 GTSNPN and CDR2 SVGIG (reference sequence). The chain's CDR3 is CALSSAGGTVNQPQHF. The CDR3 DNA sequence: TGTGCCCTCTCTTCGGCTGGCGGGACAGTTAATCAGCCCCAGCATTTT.

Here the CDR3 reads CASSYRAGRSSGELFF. As DNA, the CDR3 is TGTGCCAGCAGTTACAGGGCAGGGCGCTCTTCCGGGGAGCTGTTTTTT. The J gene is TRBJ2-2, the V gene TRBV6-5; D perhaps matches TRBD1 (5 bases). Deletions cut 2 bases from V and 6 bases from J, with 16 bases between. This CDR3 is 16 amino acids long. Germline CDR1 reads MNHEY; CDR2 reads SVGAGI.

This rearrangement joins TRBV4-1 to TRBJ2-1, with a weak D call TRBD2 (6 bases). Per germline, CDR1 MGHRA and CDR2 YSYEKL. V shed 1 base and J shed 2 bases, with 12 bases lying between them. This CDR3 region has 16 residues. The CDR3: CASSQVGGSPYNEQFF. The CDR3 nucleotides are TGCGCCAGCAGCCAAGTCGGGGGATCTCCCTACAATGAGCAGTTCTTC.

The chain carries TRBV10-2 and TRBJ1-5; 7 bases are a match to TRBD1. This CDR3 contains 15 residues. Trimming took 5 bases from V and 4 from J; bases not matched to a gene: 8. In germline, CDR1 is WSHSY, CDR2 SAAADI. In DNA, the CDR3 is TGCGCCAGCAGTAACAGGGGCCCCTCAAATCAGCCCCAGCATTTT. This translates into CASSNRGPSNQPQHF.

The genes are TRBV9 and TRBJ1-2; the match to TRBD1 covers 8 bases. The CDR3 has 14 amino acids. V shed 4 bases, J shed 3 bases, and the junction held 5 bases outside the gene matches. Germline V gene data show CDR1 as SGDLS and CDR2 as YYNGEE. CDR3 in amino acids: CASSLGQGDYGYTF. For the CDR3, the DNA is TGTGCCAGCAGCCTCGGACAGGGAGACTATGGCTACACCTTC.

This chain joins TRBV6-2 or TRBV6-3 and TRBJ1-5; no reliable D call. Germline CDR1 and CDR2: MNHEY and SVGEGT. This CDR3 has 14 residues. Trimming took off 6 bases at V and 2 bases at J, with 11 bases between the two ends. The DNA for the CDR3 is TGTGCCAGCAGCTCATCGGGTGGCAATCAGCCCCAGCATTTT. This encodes CASSSSGGNQPQHF.

This chain joins TRBV30 and TRBJ2-7; 7 bases are a match to TRBD1. V lost 4 bases to trimming and J lost 2 bases; unmatched junction nucleotides: 8. In germline, CDR1 is GTSNPN, CDR2 SVGIG (reference sequence). The CDR3 is made up of 14 amino acids. CDR3 in DNA: TGTGCCTGGAACCGACAGGGCCAAGCCTACGAGCAGTACTTC. Protein sequence: CAWNRQGQAYEQYF.

This clone was seen more than once but under ten times. The chain uses TRBV10-3 and TRBJ1-6; the D is unclear. Between the trimmed V and J ends, which lost 3 bases and 9 bases, there was a span of 6 bases. In germline, CDR1 is ENHRY, CDR2 SYGVKD. The CDR3 is 12 residues long. Here the CDR3 reads CAISEDTSPLHF. CDR3 DNA sequence: TGTGCCATCAGTGAAGACACTTCACCCCTCCACTTT.

The J gene is TRBJ1-1, the V gene TRBV2, with TRBD1 matching 8 bases. This CDR3 has 15 amino acids. V gave up 6 bases and J gave up 4 bases; unmatched junction bases: 10. Germline CDR1 SNHLY, CDR2 FYNNEI. Here the CDR3 reads CASRPPGGQGTEAFF. CDR3 DNA: TGTGCCAGCAGACCGCCGGGCGGACAGGGCACTGAAGCTTTCTTT.